Sequencing of this TCR beta chain was carried out in a study of T cells in tuberculosis listed by TCRdb under 2018. With regard to the full study: In the study, CD1B tetramers and high-throughput TCR immunosequencing were combined to characterize T cells specific for the mycobacterial lipid antigen glucose monomycolate (GMM). In a South African clinical cohort, IGRA-negative adolescents, IGRA-positive adolescents with latent tuberculosis and adults with active tuberculosis were compared, with ten to eleven people in each group. What the authors observed across the whole study: Which clinical samples got chosen depended on the availability of cryopreserved specimens, and the active tuberculosis cases were adults, whereas the controls were adolescents. Smaller mean NN-distances to GMM-specific TCRs were observed in active tuberculosis TCR-alpha repertoires than in IGRA-negative controls, suggesting clonal expansion of GMM-specific TCRs. An accuracy of approximately 87% (AUROC 0.85 to 0.9) was reached by a classifier using the diverse GMM-specific repertoire, compared with 60% to 70% accuracy when GEM motif frequencies were used. Shorter CDR3-alpha lengths in active tuberculosis patients partly drove the smaller NN-distances, and the TCR-beta difference was not statistically significant.

At study entry, a tuberculin skin test and the QuantiFERON-TB GOLD In-Tube IGRA were used to screen adolescents for latent tuberculosis infection. Immunosequencing was performed on unsorted cryopreserved PBMC, with around 100,000 T cells per clinical donor covered on average. Eleven high schools in the Worcester region of the Western Cape, South Africa, served as enrollment sites for adolescents aged 12 to 18 years. Roughly ten M. tuberculosis-infected and some ten uninfected adolescents were selected with matching for age and sex. PBMC from adolescents were isolated by density centrifugation from freshly drawn heparinized blood and then cryopreserved. The immunoSEQ multiplex PCR assay was used to generate TCR libraries, with TCR-beta and/or TCR-alpha/delta assays applied to each sample. The amplified TCR libraries were sequenced on the Illumina high-throughput platform. The authors processed their data as follows. Clustering and dimensionality reduction were performed using pairwise TCRdist distances among GMM-specific receptors from ex vivo sorted or in vitro expanded T cells. Each clinical repertoire received a mean NN-distance score, defined as the average TCRdist to the nearest 10% of tetramer-positive reference sequences. GEM TCR motif frequency was calculated as the fraction of unique TCRs that matched known GEM sequences in V/J usage and CDR3 length. Linear discriminant analysis with leave-one-out cross-validation, implemented in scikit-learn, was used to classify active tuberculosis. This immuneACCESS table, as held by TCRdb, lists in-frame sequences with V and J called but not all clones. Of the missing ones, under half trace to an unresolved V gene in checked studies; the others have no known cause. V and J calls and clone size are those listed in that table; D and trimming were worked out from the DNA. The sample table contains tens of thousands of clones; only one count was recorded for nearly 97% of them. Together, the top ten hold 9% to 9.5% of the sample.

The CDR3 covers 14 residues, taking in both the cysteine and the phenylalanine. The retained sequence is limited to the CDR3, 42 bases, with the frame set at the first base. The germline V gene encodes CDR1 SGHDT and CDR2 YYEEEE. V is cut by 3 bases and J by 7 bases, and the space between the germline ends is 17 bases. A remark on this clone: Its antigen has not been determined. Per-nucleotide qualities are absent, and no much larger clonotype sits a single base away.

The chain uses TRBV5-6 and TRBJ2-7; D gene: possibly TRBD1, on 7 matching bases. The receptor was isolated from a donor between 10 and 35 years old with latent tuberculosis or without tuberculosis infection. The sequenced sample was PBMCs. The nucleotides are TGTGCCAGCAGCTCAAGACAGGGCCGGGGGGAGCAGTACTTC. It translates to CASSSRQGRGEQYF. The entire variable domain, with the stretches around the CDR3 drawn from the reference TRBV5-6 and TRBJ2-7 proteins, is DAGVTQSPTHLIKTRGQQVTLRCSPKSGHDTVSWYQQALGQGPQFIFQYYEEEERQRGNFPDRFSGHQFPNYSSELNVNALLLGDSALYLCASSSRQGRGEQYFGPGTRLTVT.